The clone carrying this T cell receptor (beta chain) showed up just a few times. No antigen is known for it. Germline lookup yields CDR1 WSHSY and CDR2 SAAADI. The CDR3 totals 14 residues. V shed 3 bases, J shed 10 bases, and the junction held 6 bases outside the gene matches. The sample originates from a study of cytomegalovirus exposure and HLA in healthy donors. Study-level points and caveats: Across donors, most TCRs were seen rarely, yet some public ones were widespread.

Measured with immunoSEQ multiplex PCR; TCRdb has only the in-frame clones, and not every one. The data contain 150,000 to 250,000 clones, around 80% of them singletons. The sequencing input was PBMCs. The clonotype comes from a woman aged 25 to 45 in good health and CMV-seronegative. The chain recombines TRBV10-2 with TRBJ1-1, with 12 bases fitting TRBD1. CDR3 region: CASSDFPGQGAAFF. CDR3 nucleotide sequence: TGCGCCAGCAGTGACTTCCCGGGACAGGGGGCAGCTTTCTTT.